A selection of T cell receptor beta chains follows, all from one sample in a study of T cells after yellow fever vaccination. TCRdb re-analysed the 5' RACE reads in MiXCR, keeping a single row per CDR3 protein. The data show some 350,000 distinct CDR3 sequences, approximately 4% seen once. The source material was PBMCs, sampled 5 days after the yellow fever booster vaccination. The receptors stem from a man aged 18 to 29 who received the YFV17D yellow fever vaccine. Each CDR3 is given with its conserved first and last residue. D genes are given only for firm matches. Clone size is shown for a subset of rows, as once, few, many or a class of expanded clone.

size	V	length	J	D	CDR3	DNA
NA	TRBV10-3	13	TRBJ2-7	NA	CAISVMNSYEQYF	TGTGCCATCAGTGTTATGAACTCCTACGAGCAGTACTTC
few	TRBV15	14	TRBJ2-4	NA	CATSRVSGKNIQYF	TGTGCCACCAGCAGAGTAAGTGGCAAAAACATTCAGTACTTC
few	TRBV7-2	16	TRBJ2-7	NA	CASSLQGQQSSYEQYF	TGTGCCAGCAGCTTACAAGGACAGCAATCTTCCTACGAGCAGTACTTC
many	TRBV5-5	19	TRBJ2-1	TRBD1	CASSYTGTGPQGTYNEQFF	TGTGCCAGCAGTTACACCGGGACAGGGCCCCAGGGCACCTACAATGAGCAGTTCTTC
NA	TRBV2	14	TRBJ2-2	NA	CASIWRESTGELFF	TGTGCCAGCATTTGGAGGGAATCCACCGGGGAGCTGTTTTTT
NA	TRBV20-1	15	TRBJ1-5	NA	CSARNTGRLNQPQHF	TGCAGTGCTAGGAATACCGGACGGCTCAATCAGCCCCAGCATTTT
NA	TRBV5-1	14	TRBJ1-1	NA	CASSPDGGGTEAFF	TGCGCCAGCAGCCCCGATGGGGGAGGAACTGAAGCTTTCTTT
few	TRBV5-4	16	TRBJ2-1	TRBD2	CASSLGGRGGRNEQFF	TGTGCCAGCAGCTTGGGGGGGAGGGGCGGCCGGAATGAGCAGTTCTTC
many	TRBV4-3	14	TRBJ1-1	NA	CASSPRGTNTEAFF	TGCGCCAGCAGCCCAAGGGGTACGAACACTGAAGCTTTCTTT
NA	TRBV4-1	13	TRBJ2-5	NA	CASSQVIMETQYF	TGCGCCAGCAGCCAAGTTATAATGGAGACCCAGTACTTC
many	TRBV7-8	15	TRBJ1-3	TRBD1	CASSSWDRGGNTIYF	TGTGCCAGCAGCTCTTGGGACAGGGGAGGAAACACCATATATTTT
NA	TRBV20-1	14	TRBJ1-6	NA	CSAIKQGYNSPLHF	TGCAGTGCTATTAAACAGGGCTATAATTCACCCCTCCACTTT
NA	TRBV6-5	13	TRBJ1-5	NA	CASSSTQGQPQHF	TGTGCCAGCAGTTCAACTCAGGGTCAGCCCCAGCATTTT
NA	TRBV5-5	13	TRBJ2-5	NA	CASSLGTWETQYF	TGTGCCAGCAGCTTGGGGACCTGGGAGACCCAGTACTTC
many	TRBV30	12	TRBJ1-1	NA	CAWGRLNTEAFF	TGTGCCTGGGGACGCCTGAACACTGAAGCTTTCTTT
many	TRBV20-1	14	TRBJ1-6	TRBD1	CSARDGTGSSPLHF	TGCAGTGCTAGAGATGGGACAGGGAGTTCACCCCTCCACTTT
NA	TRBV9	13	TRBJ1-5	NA	CASSPGLHQPQHF	TGTGCCAGCAGCCCTGGGTTGCATCAGCCCCAGCATTTT
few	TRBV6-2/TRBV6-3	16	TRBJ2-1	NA	CASSYWGGSRYNEQFF	TGTGCCAGCAGTTACTGGGGGGGCAGTAGGTACAATGAGCAGTTCTTC
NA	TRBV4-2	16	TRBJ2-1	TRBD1	CSSSQERTGGYNEQFF	TGTTCCAGCAGCCAAGAAAGAACAGGGGGCTACAATGAGCAGTTCTTC
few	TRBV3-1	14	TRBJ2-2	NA	CASSYQAGSGELFF	TGTGCCAGCAGCTACCAGGCAGGGTCTGGGGAGCTGTTTTTT
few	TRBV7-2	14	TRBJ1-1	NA	CASSLATENTEAFF	TGTGCCAGCAGCTTAGCGACGGAAAACACTGAAGCTTTCTTT
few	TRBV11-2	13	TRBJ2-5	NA	CASGGGRDETQYF	TGTGCCAGCGGAGGGGGCAGGGACGAGACCCAGTACTTC
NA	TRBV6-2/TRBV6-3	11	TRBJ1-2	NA	CASSRRDGYTF	TGTGCCAGCAGCCGTCGGGATGGCTACACCTTC
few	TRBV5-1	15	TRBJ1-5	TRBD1	CASSLRGRAGQPQHF	TGCGCCAGCAGCTTGAGGGGGCGCGCAGGTCAGCCCCAGCATTTT
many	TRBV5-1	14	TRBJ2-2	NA	CASSLGTNTGELFF	TGCGCCAGCAGCTTAGGGACTAACACCGGGGAGCTGTTTTTT